This T cell receptor beta chain was identified during a study of neurological immune-mediated disorders. Regarding time point: longitudinal time-point 3. With 3 bases removed from V and 3 bases from J, the gap between germline ends came to 9 bases. Per the germline V gene, CDR1 is SGHRS and CDR2 is YFSETQ. CDR3 length: 14 residues. By 5'RACE with 10-nucleotide random UMIs, the cDNA was made. Using its own MiXCR run on the 5' RACE reads, TCRdb lists one record per CDR3 protein. The sample holds around 49,000 distinct CDR3 sequences, 10% to 15% seen once. This clonotype occurred many times. The sample taken for sequencing was PBMCs. The V call is TRBV5-1, the J call TRBJ1-4, with D possibly TRBD1 on 5 matching bases. This TCR came from a male donor with HTLV-1-associated myelopathy (HAM/TSP). The CDR3 protein is CASSSGQSNEKLFF. The CDR3 DNA sequence: TGCGCCAGCAGCTCGGGGCAGTCTAATGAAAAACTGTTTTTT.